This T cell receptor beta chain was documented in a study of blood T cell repertoires in COVID-19. Study background: Nucleic acid was either cDNA or gDNA, and it came from T cells, B-cell-depleted T cells, or PBMCs.

Sequencing used immunoSEQ multiplex PCR; TCRdb keeps in-frame clones, though not all of them. Here the sample spans 110,000 to 150,000 clones, under 90% being singletons. The CDR3 is 15 residues long. Trimming took 4 bases from V and 4 from J, leaving 18 bases between them. CDR1 is SGHTS and CDR2 is YDEGEE in the germline V gene. This clonotype was obtained from a human donor in a cohort sampled during active COVID-19. The sample comprised peripheral blood. The chain joins TRBV5-8 to TRBJ2-7, with TRBD1 as a possible D gene (5 bases). The CDR3 DNA follows: TGTGCCAGCAGCCTAACAGGCTTAGGAGCTTACGAGCAGTACTTC. Encoded protein: CASSLTGLGAYEQYF.